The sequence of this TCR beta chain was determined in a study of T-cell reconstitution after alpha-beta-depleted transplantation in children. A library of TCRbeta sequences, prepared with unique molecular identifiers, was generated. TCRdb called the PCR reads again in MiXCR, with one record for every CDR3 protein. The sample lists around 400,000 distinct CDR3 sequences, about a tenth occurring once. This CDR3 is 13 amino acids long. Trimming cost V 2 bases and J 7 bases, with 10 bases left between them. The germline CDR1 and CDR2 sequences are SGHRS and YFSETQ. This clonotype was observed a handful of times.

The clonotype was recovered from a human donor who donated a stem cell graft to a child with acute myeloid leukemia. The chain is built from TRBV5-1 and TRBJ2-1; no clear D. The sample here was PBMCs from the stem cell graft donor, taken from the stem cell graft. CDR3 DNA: TGCGCCAGCAGCTTTATCGACCGGAATGAGCAGTTCTTC. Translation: CASSFIDRNEQFF.